The next 18 T cell receptor beta chains were all read from a single sample in a study of OX40 agonist ivuxolimab in advanced cancers. Some clones are missing from TCRdb's copy, which holds only in-frame ones; the method was immunoSEQ multiplex PCR. Found here are 57,000 or so clones, roughly four fifths of them singletons; the top ten hold roughly 3.2%. This specimen consisted of CD4+ or CD8+ T cells sorted from blood, obtained in a trial of the OX40 agonist ivuxolimab. Every receptor here comes from an adult with an advanced solid tumor such as melanoma, head and neck, liver or kidney cancer.

The rearrangement links TRBV30 to TRBJ1-4; TRBD1 matches 8 bases. There are 15 residues in the CDR3. Germline V gives CDR1 GTSNPN, CDR2 SVGIG (reference sequence). J lost 7 bases, V lost 1 base, and 8 bases had no gene match. CDR3 region: CAWSDPGGVSEKLFF. The DNA for the CDR3 is TGTGCCTGGAGTGATCCAGGGGGCGTTTCTGAAAAACTGTTTTTT.

The chain combines TRBV19 with TRBJ2-1; TRBD1 matches 7 bases. V shed 3 bases, J shed 7 bases, and the junction held 6 bases outside the gene matches. Germline V CDR1 and CDR2: LNHDA, SQIVND (reference sequence). The CDR3 totals 14 residues. CDR3 loop: CASSIPQGINEQFF. CDR3 coding DNA: TGTGCCAGTAGTATCCCACAGGGGATAAATGAGCAGTTCTTC.

This chain connects TRBV6-6 to TRBJ2-2; 7 bases are a match to TRBD1. Germline assignment: CDR1 MNHNY and CDR2 SVGAGI (reference sequence). The CDR3 spans 16 residues. V lost 3 bases and J lost 5; bases outside the gene matches: 9. The CDR3: CASSYTGTVGTGELFF. CDR3 nucleotide sequence: TGTGCCAGCAGTTATACCGGGACAGTCGGGACCGGGGAGCTGTTTTTT.

The CDR3 sequence is CASSIFTGDYYEQYF. CDR3 nucleotides: TGTGCCAGTAGTATATTCACAGGGGATTACTACGAGCAGTACTTC. The chain couples TRBV19 to TRBJ2-7; TRBD1 agrees at 7 bases. J lost 3 bases, V lost 2 bases, and 7 bases had no gene match. Germline assignment: CDR1 LNHDA and CDR2 SQIVND (reference sequence). This CDR3 has 15 amino acids.

The genes are TRBV11-3 and TRBJ2-1; 9 bases align to TRBD2. With V trimmed by 5 bases and J by 7 bases, 12 bases remained unmatched. The CDR3 contains 16 residues. The germline gives CDR1 SGHNT, CDR2 YENEEA. CDR3 sequence: CASSATSGDWGNEQFF. CDR3 sequence (DNA): TGTGCCAGCAGCGCGACTAGCGGAGACTGGGGGAATGAGCAGTTCTTC.

The V and J genes are TRBV6-1 and TRBJ1-1; TRBD1 is a possible D gene (5 bases). With 2 bases removed from V and 6 bases from J, the gap between germline ends came to 16 bases. The CDR3 contains 15 residues. CDR1 MNHNS and CDR2 SASEGT come from the germline V gene. CDR3 nucleotides: TGTGCCAGCAGTGAAATGGGCGGGGCGGGGGCTGAAGCTTTCTTT. Protein sequence: CASSEMGGAGAEAFF.

The rearrangement uses TRBV6-1 and TRBJ2-5; TRBD2 aligns across 7 bases. The CDR3 has 13 amino acids. J gave up 3 bases and V 7 bases, and 5 bases lay outside the gene matches. Germline CDR1 and CDR2: MNHNS and SASEGT. CDR3 sequence: CASTSGGEETQYF. CDR3 DNA sequence: TGTGCCAGCACCTCGGGGGGAGAAGAGACCCAGTACTTC.

The chain carries TRBV29-1 and TRBJ2-3; 15 bases map to TRBD2. This CDR3 spans 16 amino acids. J gave up 0 bases and V 7 bases, and 5 bases lay outside the gene matches. CDR1 is SQVTM and CDR2 is ANQGSEA in the germline V gene. The CDR3 reads CSAPGTSGGSTDTQYF. CDR3 nucleotides: TGCAGCGCTCCCGGGACTAGCGGGGGGAGCACAGATACGCAGTATTTT.

V is TRBV28 and J is TRBJ1-3; TRBD1 agrees at 7 bases. The CDR3 runs to 16 residues. V shed 3 bases, J shed 6 bases, and the junction held 11 bases outside the gene matches. Germline values: CDR1 MDHEN, CDR2 SYDVKM. The chain's CDR3 is CASSFLTGMVANTIYF. The CDR3 nucleotides read TGTGCCAGCAGTTTCCTGACAGGGATGGTAGCAAACACCATATATTTT. Filled out from reference TRBV28 and TRBJ1-3, the complete variable domain reads DVKVTQSSRYLVKRTGEKVFLECVQDMDHENMFWYRQDPGLGLRLIYFSYDVKMKEKGDIPEGYSVSREKKERFSLILESASTNQTSMYLCASSFLTGMVANTIYFGEGSWLTVV.

The rearrangement joins TRBV11-3 to TRBJ2-5; no clear D gene. The CDR3 sequence is 12 residues long. Per the germline V gene, CDR1 is SGHNT and CDR2 is YENEEA. V was pared by 6 bases and J by 2 bases, with 7 bases between. The CDR3 loop reads CASSVDQETQYF. CDR3 nucleotide sequence: TGTGCCAGCAGTGTGGATCAAGAGACCCAGTACTTC.

This chain connects TRBV6-5 to TRBJ2-2, with 7 bases matching TRBD1. The CDR3 consists of 14 residues. Germline V gene data show CDR1 as MNHEY and CDR2 as SVGAGI. V trimming: 7 bases; J trimming: 7 bases; junction bases outside the gene matches: 9. The CDR3 bases are TGTGCCAGCACTCCCGACAGGGTAGTCGGGGAGCTGTTTTTT. Residues: CASTPDRVVGELFF.

This rearrangement joins TRBV5-1 to TRBJ2-5, with D tentatively TRBD1 (5 bases). This CDR3 has 16 amino acids. The V end was cut by 1 base, the J end by 7 bases, with 20 bases between. Germline V lookup: CDR1 SGHRS, CDR2 YFSETQ. CDR3 coding DNA: TGCGCCAGCAGCTTGCTAGTGGACAAGGCCCTAGGGACCCAGTACTTC. Amino acids: CASSLLVDKALGTQYF.

The chain has TRBV2 and TRBJ2-2; 9 bases match TRBD1. Unmatched junction bases numbered 6, after V lost 7 bases and J lost 6 bases. Germline CDR1 is SNHLY and CDR2 is FYNNEI. This CDR3 has 14 residues. CDR3 sequence (DNA): TGTGCCAGCACCGGGACAGGGTTAGCCGGGGAGCTGTTTTTT. Protein: CASTGTGLAGELFF.

This clone has just a few counts. The genes are TRBV30 and TRBJ1-6; weak D call: TRBD1 (6 bases). The CDR3 sequence is 15 residues long. Per germline, CDR1 GTSNPN and CDR2 SVGIG (reference sequence). The V end lost 4 bases, the J end lost 9 bases, and 19 bases lay between the germline ends. The CDR3 coding sequence is TGTGCCTGGACCCTAAGAAACAGGGATGTTTCACCCCTCCACTTT. This encodes CAWTLRNRDVSPLHF.

This sequence joins TRBV6-5 and TRBJ1-1, with D perhaps matching TRBD1 (6 bases). In germline, CDR1 is MNHEY, CDR2 SVGAGI. The ends were cut back, 6 bases at V and 0 bases at J, with 14 bases in the middle. The CDR3 totals 15 residues. The chain's CDR3 is CASRPQDRLNTEAFF. Written as DNA, the CDR3 is TGTGCCAGCAGACCCCAGGACAGATTGAACACTGAAGCTTTCTTT.

In DNA form, the CDR3 reads TGTGCCAGCAGCTTAACACCCTCACGCCCGAACACTGAAGCTTTCTTT. This sequence encodes CASSLTPSRPNTEAFF. The V gene is TRBV5-8, the J gene TRBJ1-1; D unresolved. Trimming took 2 bases from V and 1 from J, leaving 15 bases between them. The CDR3 covers 16 residues. CDR1 and CDR2 (germline): SGHTS, YDEGEE.

This clone was observed a few times. Distinct nucleotide sequences in the sample also encode this CDR3. The J gene is TRBJ2-7, the V gene TRBV6-5, with D uncertain. The V and J ends lost 0 bases and 3 bases respectively, with 9 bases between them. The CDR3 contains 14 residues. The germline gives CDR1 MNHEY, CDR2 SVGAGI. The CDR3 nucleotides read TGTGCCAGCAGTTACTCAGCCGGGTACTACGAGCAGTACTTC. It is translated as CASSYSAGYYEQYF.

This clone was seen a handful of times. The chain employs TRBV11-3 and TRBJ1-1; the match to TRBD1 covers 9 bases. The V and J ends lost 4 bases and 8 bases, in that order; junction bases with no gene match: 8. Germline CDR1 is SGHNT and CDR2 is YENEEA. The CDR3 loop spans 14 amino acids. The CDR3 nucleotides read TGTGCCAGCAGCTCAGGGACAGGGCGGGGGGAAGCTTTCTTT. It yields the protein CASSSGTGRGEAFF. The whole variable domain, remainder taken from reference TRBV11-3 and TRBJ1-1, is EAGVVQSPRYKIIEKKQPVAFWCNPISGHNTLYWYLQNLGQGPELLIRYENEEAVDDSQLPKDRFSAERLKGVDSTLKIQPAELGDSAVYLCASSSGTGRGEAFFGQGTRLTVV.